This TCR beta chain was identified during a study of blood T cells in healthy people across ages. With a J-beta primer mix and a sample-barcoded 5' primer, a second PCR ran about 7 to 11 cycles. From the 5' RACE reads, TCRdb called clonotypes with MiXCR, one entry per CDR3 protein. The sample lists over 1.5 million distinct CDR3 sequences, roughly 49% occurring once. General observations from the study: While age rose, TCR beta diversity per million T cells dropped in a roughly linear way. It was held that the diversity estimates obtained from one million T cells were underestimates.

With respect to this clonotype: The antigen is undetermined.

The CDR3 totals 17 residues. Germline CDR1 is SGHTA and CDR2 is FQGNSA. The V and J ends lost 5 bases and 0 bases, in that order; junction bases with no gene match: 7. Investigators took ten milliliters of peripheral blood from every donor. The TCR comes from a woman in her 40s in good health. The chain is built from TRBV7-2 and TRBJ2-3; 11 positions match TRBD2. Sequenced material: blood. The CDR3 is CASSPRLAGLSTDTQYF. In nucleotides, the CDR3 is TGTGCCAGCAGCCCCAGACTAGCGGGGCTTAGCACAGATACGCAGTATTTT.